A selection of T cell receptor beta chains follows, all from one sample in a study of T cell repertoires in cytomegalovirus infection. These receptors lack a known antigen. MiXCR was run by TCRdb on the reads, yielding one entry per CDR3 protein. Among fewer than 900,000 distinct CDR3 sequences listed, 25% to 35% were seen once. Specimen: cultured CD8+ T cells from PBMCs, collected from culture after CMV antigen stimulation. The source of these receptors is a human donor in good health (CMV status not recorded). Some clones in this sample may be carry-over from other donors' samples. The CDR3 runs from the conserved cysteine through the conserved F or W. The D gene is left open where the match is weak. Only some rows state a clone size, as once, few, many or a class for expanded clones.

j_gene: TRBJ1-5
v_gene: TRBV5-5
abundance: -
d_gene: -
CDR3aa: CASSFWAEVGNQPQHF
CDR3nt: TGTGCCAGCAGCTTTTGGGCAGAGGTGGGCAATCAGCCCCAGCATTTT

j_gene: TRBJ1-2
v_gene: TRBV27
abundance: -
d_gene: -
CDR3aa: CASTDFESYGYTF
CDR3nt: TGTGCCAGCACGGACTTTGAATCATATGGCTACACCTTC

j_gene: TRBJ2-6
v_gene: TRBV10-3
abundance: few
d_gene: TRBD1
CDR3aa: CAISPGQGRSGANVLTF
CDR3nt: TGTGCCATCAGCCCGGGACAGGGCCGCTCTGGGGCCAACGTCCTGACTTTC

j_gene: TRBJ1-1
v_gene: TRBV7-4
abundance: -
d_gene: -
CDR3aa: CASSLETGTAEAFF
CDR3nt: TGTGCCAGCAGCTTAGAAACGGGGACGGCTGAAGCTTTCTTT

j_gene: TRBJ2-6
v_gene: TRBV27
abundance: -
d_gene: -
CDR3aa: CASSSGTGANVLTF
CDR3nt: TGTGCCAGCAGTTCTGGGACTGGGGCCAACGTCCTGACTTTC

j_gene: TRBJ1-2
v_gene: TRBV6-2/TRBV6-3
abundance: -
d_gene: -
CDR3aa: CASRARLVYGYTF
CDR3nt: TGTGCCAGCAGGGCTCGTTTGGTCTATGGCTACACCTTC

j_gene: TRBJ2-2
v_gene: TRBV11-2
abundance: -
d_gene: TRBD2
CDR3aa: CASSLSGGSNTGELFF
CDR3nt: TGTGCCAGCAGCTTAAGCGGGGGCTCGAACACCGGGGAGCTGTTTTTT

j_gene: TRBJ1-5
v_gene: TRBV5-8
abundance: -
d_gene: TRBD1
CDR3aa: CASSRTGYNQPQHF
CDR3nt: TGTGCCAGCAGCAGGACAGGGTACAATCAGCCCCAGCATTTT

j_gene: TRBJ2-2
v_gene: TRBV5-6
abundance: -
d_gene: TRBD2
CDR3aa: CASSLDIAGITGELFF
CDR3nt: TGTGCCAGCAGCTTGGATATAGCGGGGATTACCGGGGAGCTGTTTTTT

j_gene: TRBJ2-5
v_gene: TRBV7-9
abundance: few
d_gene: -
CDR3aa: CASSARETQYF
CDR3nt: TGTGCCAGCAGCGCGAGGGAGACCCAGTACTTC

j_gene: TRBJ1-1
v_gene: TRBV6-5
abundance: -
d_gene: -
CDR3aa: CASRLGGLNTEAFF
CDR3nt: TGTGCCAGCAGGCTTGGGGGATTGAACACTGAAGCTTTCTTT

j_gene: TRBJ1-2
v_gene: TRBV6-4
abundance: -
d_gene: -
CDR3aa: CASSDSDRGPYGYTF
CDR3nt: TGTGCCAGCAGTGACTCGGACAGAGGACCGTATGGCTACACCTTC

j_gene: TRBJ2-3
v_gene: TRBV18
abundance: many
d_gene: -
CDR3aa: CASSRTDTQYF
CDR3nt: TGTGCCAGCAGTCGGACCGATACGCAGTATTTT

j_gene: TRBJ2-3
v_gene: TRBV9
abundance: -
d_gene: -
CDR3aa: CASSVEGIGTDTQYF
CDR3nt: TGTGCCAGCAGCGTAGAGGGAATCGGCACAGATACGCAGTATTTT

j_gene: TRBJ1-1
v_gene: TRBV6-5
abundance: few
d_gene: -
CDR3aa: CASSQRAGVSEAFF
CDR3nt: TGTGCCAGCAGCCAACGAGCAGGGGTCTCTGAAGCTTTCTTT

j_gene: TRBJ2-7
v_gene: TRBV7-6
abundance: -
d_gene: TRBD1
CDR3aa: CASSHPSQGVGTYEQYF
CDR3nt: TGTGCCAGCAGTCATCCCTCCCAGGGGGTCGGTACCTACGAGCAGTACTTC

j_gene: TRBJ2-3
v_gene: TRBV7-9
abundance: few
d_gene: TRBD1
CDR3aa: CASRPWTGKTDTQYF
CDR3nt: TGTGCCAGCAGACCCTGGACAGGGAAAACAGATACGCAGTATTTT

j_gene: TRBJ2-1
v_gene: TRBV29-1
abundance: -
d_gene: TRBD1
CDR3aa: CSVTGVRSYNEQFF
CDR3nt: TGCAGCGTTACAGGGGTGAGGTCCTACAATGAGCAGTTCTTC

j_gene: TRBJ2-1
v_gene: TRBV7-2
abundance: few
d_gene: TRBD1
CDR3aa: CASSLNLDRASSYNEQFF
CDR3nt: TGTGCCAGCAGCCTCAACCTGGACAGGGCAAGCTCCTACAATGAGCAGTTCTTC

j_gene: TRBJ2-5
v_gene: TRBV7-8
abundance: -
d_gene: TRBD1
CDR3aa: CASSLPRTGAPTSQETQYF
CDR3nt: TGTGCCAGCAGCCTCCCCCGCACAGGGGCCCCAACGAGCCAAGAGACCCAGTACTTC

j_gene: TRBJ2-2
v_gene: TRBV19
abundance: few
d_gene: -
CDR3aa: CASSMGVGTGELFF
CDR3nt: TGTGCCAGTAGTATGGGGGTCGGCACCGGGGAGCTGTTTTTT

j_gene: TRBJ1-5
v_gene: TRBV28
abundance: few
d_gene: TRBD1
CDR3aa: CASSSLSRDRSPYQPQHF
CDR3nt: TGTGCCAGCAGTTCACTGTCCCGGGACAGGTCCCCTTATCAGCCCCAGCATTTT

j_gene: TRBJ1-2
v_gene: TRBV6-5
abundance: -
d_gene: -
CDR3aa: CASSYHPGEDGYTF
CDR3nt: TGTGCCAGCAGTTACCATCCGGGAGAAGATGGCTACACCTTC

j_gene: TRBJ1-2
v_gene: TRBV6-1
abundance: -
d_gene: -
CDR3aa: CASSEVAVYGYTF
CDR3nt: TGTGCCAGCAGTGAAGTAGCCGTCTATGGCTACACCTTC

j_gene: TRBJ2-1
v_gene: TRBV7-9
abundance: many
d_gene: TRBD2
CDR3aa: CASSGGLANFNEQFF
CDR3nt: TGTGCCAGCAGCGGGGGACTAGCCAATTTCAATGAGCAGTTCTTC